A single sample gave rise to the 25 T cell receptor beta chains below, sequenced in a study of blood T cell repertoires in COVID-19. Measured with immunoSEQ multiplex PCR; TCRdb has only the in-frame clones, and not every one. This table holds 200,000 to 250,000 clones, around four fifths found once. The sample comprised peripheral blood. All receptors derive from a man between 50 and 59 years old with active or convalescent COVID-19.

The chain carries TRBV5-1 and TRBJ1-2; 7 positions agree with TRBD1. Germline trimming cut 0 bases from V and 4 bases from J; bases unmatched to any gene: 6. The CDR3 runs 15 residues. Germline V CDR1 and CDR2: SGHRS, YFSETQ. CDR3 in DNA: TGCGCCAGCAGCTTGGGGAACAGGGGCGGCTATGGCTACACCTTC. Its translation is CASSLGNRGGYGYTF.

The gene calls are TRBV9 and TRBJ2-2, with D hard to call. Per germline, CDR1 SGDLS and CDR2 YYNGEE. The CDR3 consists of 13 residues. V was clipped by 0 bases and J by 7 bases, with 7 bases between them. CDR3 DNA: TGTGCCAGCAGCGTAGCGGTTGACGGGGAGCTGTTTTTT. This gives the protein CASSVAVDGELFF.

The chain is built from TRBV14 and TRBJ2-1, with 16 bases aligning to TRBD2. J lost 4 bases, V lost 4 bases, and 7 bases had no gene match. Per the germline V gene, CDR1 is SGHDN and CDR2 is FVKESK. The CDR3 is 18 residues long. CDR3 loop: CASSPPGLAGGRYNEQFF. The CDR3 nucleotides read TGTGCCAGCAGCCCCCCGGGACTAGCGGGGGGGCGATACAATGAGCAGTTCTTC.

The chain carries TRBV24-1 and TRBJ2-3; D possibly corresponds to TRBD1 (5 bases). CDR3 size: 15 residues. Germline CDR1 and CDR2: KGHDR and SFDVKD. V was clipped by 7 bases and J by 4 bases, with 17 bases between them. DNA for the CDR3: TGTGCCACCAGCGGTGGCAGGGATTGGGCAGATACGCAGTATTTT. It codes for CATSGGRDWADTQYF.

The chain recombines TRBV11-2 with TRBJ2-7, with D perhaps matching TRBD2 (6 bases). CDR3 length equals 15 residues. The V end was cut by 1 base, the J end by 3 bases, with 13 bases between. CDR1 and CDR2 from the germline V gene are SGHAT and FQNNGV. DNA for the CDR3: TGTGCCAGCAGCTTAGGGCGGGGTTCCCTCTACGAGCAGTACTTC. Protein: CASSLGRGSLYEQYF.

In DNA, the CDR3 is TGTGCCAGCAGTCCTGGACAAGACTATGGCTACACCTTC. Its protein product is CASSPGQDYGYTF. This chain connects TRBV28 to TRBJ1-2; D is perhaps TRBD1 (5 bases). CDR3 length: 13 amino acids. The germline CDR1 and CDR2 sequences are MDHEN and SYDVKM. V gave up 5 bases and J gave up 3 bases, with 10 bases separating them.

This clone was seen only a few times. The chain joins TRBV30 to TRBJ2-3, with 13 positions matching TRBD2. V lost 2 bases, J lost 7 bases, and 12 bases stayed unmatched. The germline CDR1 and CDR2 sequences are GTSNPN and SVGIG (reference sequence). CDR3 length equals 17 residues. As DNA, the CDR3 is TGTGCCTGGAGTCCGCTAACTAGCGGGAGGGCCGGAAATACGCAGTATTTT. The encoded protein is CAWSPLTSGRAGNTQYF.

The chain's CDR3 is CASSLAGSGPYNEQFF. CDR3 in DNA: TGTGCCAGCAGCTTGGCCGGAAGCGGCCCCTACAATGAGCAGTTCTTC. The J gene is TRBJ2-1, the V gene TRBV5-6, with D perhaps TRBD2 (5 bases). CDR3 length: 16 amino acids. V was clipped by 0 bases and J by 2 bases, with 12 bases between them. Germline assignment: CDR1 SGHDT and CDR2 YYEEEE.

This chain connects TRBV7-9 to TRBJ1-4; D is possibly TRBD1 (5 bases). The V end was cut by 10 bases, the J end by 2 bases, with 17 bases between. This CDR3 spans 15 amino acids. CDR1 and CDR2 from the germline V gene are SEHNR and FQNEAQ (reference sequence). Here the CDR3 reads CATRAQEGTNEKLFF. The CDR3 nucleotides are TGTGCCACCCGGGCCCAGGAGGGGACTAATGAAAAACTGTTTTTT. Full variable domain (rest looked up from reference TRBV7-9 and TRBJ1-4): DTGVSQNPRHKITKRGQNVTFRCDPISEHNRLYWYRQTLGQGPEFLTYFQNEAQLEKSRLLSDRFSAERPKGSFSTLEIQRTEQGDSAMYLCATRAQEGTNEKLFFGSGTQLSVL.

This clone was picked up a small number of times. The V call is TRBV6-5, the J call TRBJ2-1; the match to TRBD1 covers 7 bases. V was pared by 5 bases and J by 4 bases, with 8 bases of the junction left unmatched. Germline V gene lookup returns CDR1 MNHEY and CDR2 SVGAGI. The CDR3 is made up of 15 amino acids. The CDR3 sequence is CASSPRTGEYNEQFF. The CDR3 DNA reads TGTGCCAGCAGTCCCCGGACAGGAGAATACAATGAGCAGTTCTTC.

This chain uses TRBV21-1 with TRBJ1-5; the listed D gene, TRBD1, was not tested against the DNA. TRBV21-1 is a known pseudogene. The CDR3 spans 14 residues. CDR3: CASSGYTEYQPQHF. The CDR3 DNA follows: TGTGCCAGCAGCGGATACACAGAGTATCAGCCCCAGCATTTT.

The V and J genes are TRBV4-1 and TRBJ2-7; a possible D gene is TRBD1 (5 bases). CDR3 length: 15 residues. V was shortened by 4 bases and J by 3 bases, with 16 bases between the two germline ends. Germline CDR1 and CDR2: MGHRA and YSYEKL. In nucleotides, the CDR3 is TGCGCCAGCAGCCCGACGGTAGGGGATTACTACGAGCAGTACTTC. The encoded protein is CASSPTVGDYYEQYF.

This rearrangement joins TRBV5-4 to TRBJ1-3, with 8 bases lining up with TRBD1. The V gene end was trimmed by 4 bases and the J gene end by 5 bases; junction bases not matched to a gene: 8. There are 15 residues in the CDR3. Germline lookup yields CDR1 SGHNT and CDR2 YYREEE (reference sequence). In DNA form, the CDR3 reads TGTGCCAGCAGCCAAGGGACAGGAGTAAGAAACACCATATATTTT. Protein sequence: CASSQGTGVRNTIYF.

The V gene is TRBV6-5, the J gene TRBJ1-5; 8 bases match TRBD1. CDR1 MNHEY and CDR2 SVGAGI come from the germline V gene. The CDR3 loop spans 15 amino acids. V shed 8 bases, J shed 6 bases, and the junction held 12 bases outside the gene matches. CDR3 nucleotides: TGTGCCAGCGTAAGTCAGGGGGCAGGAGGTCAGCCCCAGCATTTT. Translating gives CASVSQGAGGQPQHF.

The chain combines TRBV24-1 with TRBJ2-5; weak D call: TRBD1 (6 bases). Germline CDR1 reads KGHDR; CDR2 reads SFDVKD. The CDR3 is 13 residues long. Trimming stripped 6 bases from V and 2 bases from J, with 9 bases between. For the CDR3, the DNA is TGTGCCACCAGTCAAGGGGGACAAGAGACCCAGTACTTC. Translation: CATSQGGQETQYF.

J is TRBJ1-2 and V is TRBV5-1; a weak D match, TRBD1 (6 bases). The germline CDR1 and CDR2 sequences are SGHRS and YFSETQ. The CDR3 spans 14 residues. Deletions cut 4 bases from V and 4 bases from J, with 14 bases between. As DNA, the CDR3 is TGCGCCAGCAGCATAGAGGGACATAGCTATGGCTACACCTTC. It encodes CASSIEGHSYGYTF.

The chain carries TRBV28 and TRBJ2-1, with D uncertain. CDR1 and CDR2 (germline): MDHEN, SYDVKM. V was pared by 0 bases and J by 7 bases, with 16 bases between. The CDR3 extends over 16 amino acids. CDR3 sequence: CASSLWAAPSTNEQFF. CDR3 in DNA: TGTGCCAGCAGTTTATGGGCGGCTCCCAGCACGAATGAGCAGTTCTTC.

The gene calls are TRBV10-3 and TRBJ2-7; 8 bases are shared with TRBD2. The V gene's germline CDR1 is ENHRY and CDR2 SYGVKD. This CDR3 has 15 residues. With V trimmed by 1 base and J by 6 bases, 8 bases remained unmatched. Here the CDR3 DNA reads TGTGCCATCAGTGAGTACGACGGGGGGGCAGGCGAGCAGTACTTC. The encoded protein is CAISEYDGGAGEQYF.

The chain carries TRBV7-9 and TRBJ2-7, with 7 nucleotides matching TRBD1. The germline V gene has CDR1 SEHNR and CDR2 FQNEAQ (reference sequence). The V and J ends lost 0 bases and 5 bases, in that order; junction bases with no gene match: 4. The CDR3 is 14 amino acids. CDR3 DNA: TGTGCCAGCAGCTTAGCCAAGGGGGCGAACGAGCAGTACTTC. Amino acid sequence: CASSLAKGANEQYF.

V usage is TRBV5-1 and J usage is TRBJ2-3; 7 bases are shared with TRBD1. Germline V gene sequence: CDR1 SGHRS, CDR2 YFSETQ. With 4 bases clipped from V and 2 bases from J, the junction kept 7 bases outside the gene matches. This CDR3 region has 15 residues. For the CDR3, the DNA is TGCGCCAGCAGCCCAGGGACAGCTTCCACAGATACGCAGTATTTT. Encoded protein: CASSPGTASTDTQYF.

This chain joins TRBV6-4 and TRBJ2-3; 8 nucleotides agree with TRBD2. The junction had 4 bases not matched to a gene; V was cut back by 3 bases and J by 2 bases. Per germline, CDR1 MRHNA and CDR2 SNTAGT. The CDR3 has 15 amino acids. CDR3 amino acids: CASSESGSATDTQYF. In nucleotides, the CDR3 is TGTGCCAGCAGTGAAAGCGGGAGCGCCACAGATACGCAGTATTTT.

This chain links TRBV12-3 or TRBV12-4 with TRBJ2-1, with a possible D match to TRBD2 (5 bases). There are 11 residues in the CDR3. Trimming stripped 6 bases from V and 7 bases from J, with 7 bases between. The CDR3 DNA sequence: TGTGCCAGCAGCCGGGGAAATGAGCAGTTCTTC. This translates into CASSRGNEQFF.

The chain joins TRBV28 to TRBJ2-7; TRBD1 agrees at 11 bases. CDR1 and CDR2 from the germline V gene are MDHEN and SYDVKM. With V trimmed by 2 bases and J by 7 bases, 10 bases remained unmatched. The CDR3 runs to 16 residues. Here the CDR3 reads CASSLATGQGAREQYF. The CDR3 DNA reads TGTGCCAGCAGTTTAGCTACAGGACAGGGGGCGCGGGAGCAGTACTTC.

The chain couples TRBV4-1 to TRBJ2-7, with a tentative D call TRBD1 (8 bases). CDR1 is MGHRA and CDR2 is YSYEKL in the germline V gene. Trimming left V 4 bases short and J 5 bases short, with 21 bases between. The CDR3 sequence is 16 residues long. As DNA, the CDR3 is TGCGCCAGCAGCCGCGACAGGGGAGGGGGCAGGGACGAGCAGTACTTC. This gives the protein CASSRDRGGGRDEQYF.

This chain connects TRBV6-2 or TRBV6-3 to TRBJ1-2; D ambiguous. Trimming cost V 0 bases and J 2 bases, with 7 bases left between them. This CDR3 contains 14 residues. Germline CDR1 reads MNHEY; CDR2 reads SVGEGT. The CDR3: CASSYSGRNYGYTF. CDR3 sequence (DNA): TGTGCCAGCAGTTACTCGGGGAGAAACTATGGCTACACCTTC.